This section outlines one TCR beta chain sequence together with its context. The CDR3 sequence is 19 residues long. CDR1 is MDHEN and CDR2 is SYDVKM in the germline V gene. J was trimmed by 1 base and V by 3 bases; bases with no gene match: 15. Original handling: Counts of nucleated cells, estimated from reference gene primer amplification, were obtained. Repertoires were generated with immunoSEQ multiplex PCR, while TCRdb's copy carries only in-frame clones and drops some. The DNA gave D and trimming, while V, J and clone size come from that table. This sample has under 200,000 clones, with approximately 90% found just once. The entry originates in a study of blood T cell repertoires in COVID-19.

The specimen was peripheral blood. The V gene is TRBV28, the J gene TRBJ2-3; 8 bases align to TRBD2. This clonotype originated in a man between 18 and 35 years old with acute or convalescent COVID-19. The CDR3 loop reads CASSLETDWRSGGTDTQYF. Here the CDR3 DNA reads TGTGCCAGCAGTTTGGAGACGGATTGGCGTAGCGGGGGCACAGATACGCAGTATTTT.